Below are 8 T cell receptor beta chains sequenced from a single sample in a study of blood T cell repertoires in COVID-19. Here immunoSEQ multiplex PCR was the method, and the copy in TCRdb shows in-frame clones only, minus some. The sample carries some 510,000 clones, around 87% recorded once. The sequencing input was PBMCs or T cells enriched from blood (not recorded which). These receptors were taken from a woman in her forties who had recovered from COVID-19.

This clone showed up just a few times. The V and J genes are TRBV30 and TRBJ1-5, with D maybe TRBD1 (6 bases). CDR1 and CDR2 (germline): GTSNPN, SVGIG (reference sequence). The CDR3 is 13 residues long. Trimming pared 2 bases from V and 7 bases from J, leaving 12 bases between. In DNA form, the CDR3 reads TGTGCCTGGAGTTGGGGGCAGGACCAGCCCCAGCATTTT. Translating gives CAWSWGQDQPQHF.

To note about this clone: Other DNA sequences in this sample translate to the same CDR3. The genes are TRBV28 and TRBJ1-2; 8 bases fit TRBD1. Per germline, CDR1 MDHEN and CDR2 SYDVKM. The V gene end was trimmed by 5 bases and the J gene end by 6 bases; junction bases not matched to a gene: 5. This CDR3 comprises 13 residues. The CDR3 region has the DNA TGTGCCAGCAGTCTAACAGGGGGTAATGGCTACACCTTC. This encodes CASSLTGGNGYTF.

Written as DNA, the CDR3 is TGCGCCAGCAGTGAGTCATTCGGACAGGGTCAAGAGACCCAGTACTTC. This codes for CASSESFGQGQETQYF. This chain joins TRBV10-1 and TRBJ2-5; 8 nucleotides agree with TRBD1. Germline-derived CDR1 and CDR2 are WNHNN and SYGVQD (reference sequence). This CDR3 region has 16 residues. V lost 0 bases to trimming and J lost 2 bases; unmatched junction nucleotides: 5.

This clone has just a few counts. The chain links TRBV7-6 to TRBJ2-7; TRBD1 agrees at 9 bases. Germline V gene data show CDR1 as SGHVS and CDR2 as FNYEAQ. The V segment lost 4 bases and the J segment 6 bases; nucleotides outside the gene matches: 4. The CDR3 is 13 amino acids. The CDR3 DNA reads as TGTGCCAGCAGCTCCGGGACAGGGTTCGAGCAGTACTTC. It yields the protein CASSSGTGFEQYF.

The rearrangement uses TRBV10-2 and TRBJ1-1; a possible D gene is TRBD1 (6 bases). Trimming took off 8 bases at V and 4 bases at J, with 17 bases between the two ends. The V gene's germline CDR1 is WSHSY and CDR2 SAAADI. The CDR3 totals 14 residues. Here the CDR3 DNA reads TGCGCCAGCGGGGAAAAGACAGGTCTCACTGAAGCTTTCTTT. Encoded protein: CASGEKTGLTEAFF.

The rearrangement joins TRBV3-1 (or the pseudogene TRBV3-2) to TRBJ1-2; D gene unclear. Germline V gene data show CDR1 as LGHDT and CDR2 as YNNKEL (reference sequence). CDR3 length equals 14 residues. V gave up 1 base and J gave up 8 bases, with 14 bases separating them. In DNA, the CDR3 is TGTGCCAGCAGCCAAGTTGAGGGAATTGGCGGCTACACCTTC. Translated: CASSQVEGIGGYTF.

This clone was seen only a few times. V gene TRBV18 combines with J gene TRBJ1-5; D remains ambiguous. This CDR3 contains 15 residues. V shed 4 bases and J shed 6 bases, with 16 bases lying between them. Germline CDR1 is KGHSH and CDR2 is LQKENI. The chain's CDR3 is CASSQAAARGQPQHF. The CDR3 DNA sequence: TGTGCCAGCTCACAAGCGGCGGCTCGGGGTCAGCCCCAGCATTTT.

This chain joins TRBV15 and TRBJ2-7, with D possibly matching TRBD1 (5 bases). Per germline, CDR1 LNHNV and CDR2 YYDKDF (reference sequence). With 5 bases removed from V and 2 bases from J, the gap between germline ends came to 10 bases. This CDR3 has 13 amino acids. CDR3 protein: CATSVDITYEQYF. The CDR3 DNA follows: TGTGCCACCAGCGTGGACATCACCTACGAGCAGTACTTC.